Each of the 3 T cell receptor beta chains below was sequenced from the same sample in a study of blood T cells in healthy people across ages. Combining a sample-barcoded 5' primer with a J-beta primer mix, a second PCR ran for roughly 7 to 11 cycles. TCRdb independently ran MiXCR on the 5' RACE reads; one entry per CDR3 protein. Of about a million distinct CDR3 sequences in the sample, approximately 50% were seen once. The source material was blood. These receptors were obtained from an older woman in good health.

The chain joins TRBV24-1 to TRBJ1-2; D uncertain. Germline values: CDR1 KGHDR, CDR2 SFDVKD. The CDR3 runs to 15 residues. V lost 2 bases to trimming and J lost 1 base, with 10 bases between them. CDR3 region: CATSDSGEYNYGYTF. The CDR3 DNA reads TGTGCCACCAGTGATTCCGGCGAATATAACTATGGCTACACCTTC.

This clonotype was observed a handful of times. The gene calls are TRBV20-1 and TRBJ1-2; D ambiguous. This CDR3 region has 14 residues. In germline, CDR1 is DFQATT, CDR2 SNEGSKA (reference sequence). Trimming shortened V by 0 bases and J by 8 bases, and 16 bases separated the two germline ends. CDR3 loop: CSARDRAVLGGYTF. The DNA for the CDR3 is TGCAGTGCTAGAGATCGGGCGGTTCTTGGGGGCTACACCTTC.

This clonotype was observed a handful of times. This chain connects TRBV29-1 to TRBJ1-1; D is uncertain. V shed 7 bases and J shed 2 bases, with 11 bases lying between them. Germline V gene lookup returns CDR1 SQVTM and CDR2 ANQGSEA. CDR3 length equals 12 residues. CDR3 bases: TGCAGCGGCTTATTGGTAAACACTGAAGCTTTCTTT. Translating gives CSGLLVNTEAFF.